This note documents a single TCR beta chain sequence. Its antigen is unidentified. These data originate in a study of T cells in Graves' hyperthyroidism and ophthalmopathy. The CDR3 consists of 13 residues. V lost 6 bases and J lost 2, with 13 bases in between. Germline CDR1 is DFQATT and CDR2 is SNEGSKA (reference sequence). Researchers amplified the TCR beta CDR3 regions from RNA transcripts. In the first-round RT-PCR of the TCR CDR3, the HTBI primer set was used. Using its own MiXCR run on the multiplex PCR reads, TCRdb lists one record per CDR3 protein. The data show fewer than 400,000 distinct CDR3 sequences, with around 25% seen just once and about 73% held by the top ten. Based on clinical symptoms, serum thyroxine and TRAb, thyroid ultrasound and orbital computed tomography, diagnoses were reached. General study points: Most thyroid-expanded clonotypes above 0.001 were also found in blood.

The TCR sequence derives from a man between 45 and 60 years old with Graves' hyperthyroidism. This sequence joins TRBV20-1 and TRBJ1-2; weak D call: TRBD1 (5 bases). Sequenced input: blood. CDR3: CSAHGGANYGYTF. The CDR3 bases are TGCAGTGCGCATGGGGGTGCGAACTATGGCTACACCTTC.